This T cell receptor beta chain is drawn from a study of OX40 agonist ivuxolimab in advanced cancers. Study as a whole: Patients were infused with ivuxolimab every 2 weeks at 0.01 to 10 mg/kg. Broader study findings: CD4+ and CD8+ blood T cells expanded clonally by week 6 at 0.1 to 3.0 mg/kg. Expanded clones were, on average, more numerous among CD8+ T cells than CD4+.

The CDR3 consists of 15 residues. V gave up 2 bases and J gave up 7 bases, with 17 bases separating them. Using immunoSEQ multiplex PCR, the repertoire was profiled, and TCRdb retains in-frame clones only, with some absent. This table holds roughly 14,000 clones, about four fifths found once. On this clone itself: As yet, its antigen is unknown.

The input for sequencing was CD4+ or CD8+ T cells sorted from blood, taken in a trial of the OX40 agonist ivuxolimab. This sequence was found in an adult with an advanced solid tumor such as melanoma, head and neck, liver or kidney cancer. The chain recombines TRBV23-1 with TRBJ1-1, with TRBD1 as a possible D gene (5 bases). TRBV23-1 is identified as an open reading frame with a role that is uncertain. CDR3 sequence: CASSQTLSAGGEAFF. The CDR3 DNA is TGCGCCAGCAGTCAAACATTATCCGCCGGGGGTGAAGCTTTCTTT.